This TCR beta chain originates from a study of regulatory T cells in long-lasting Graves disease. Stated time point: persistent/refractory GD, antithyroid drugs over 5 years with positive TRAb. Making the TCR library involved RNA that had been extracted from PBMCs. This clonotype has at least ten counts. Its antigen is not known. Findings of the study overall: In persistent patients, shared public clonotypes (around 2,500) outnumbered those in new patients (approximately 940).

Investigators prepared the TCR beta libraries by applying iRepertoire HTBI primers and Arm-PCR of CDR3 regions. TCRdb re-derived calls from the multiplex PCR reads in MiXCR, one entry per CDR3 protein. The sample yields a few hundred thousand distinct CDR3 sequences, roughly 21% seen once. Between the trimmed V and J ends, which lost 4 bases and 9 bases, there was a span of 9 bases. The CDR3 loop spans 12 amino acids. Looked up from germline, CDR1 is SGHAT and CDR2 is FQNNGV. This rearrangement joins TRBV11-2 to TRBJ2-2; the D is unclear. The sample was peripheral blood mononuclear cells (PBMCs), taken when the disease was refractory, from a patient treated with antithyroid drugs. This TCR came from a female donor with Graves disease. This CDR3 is CASSSSFRELFF. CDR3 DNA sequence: TGTGCCAGCAGCTCTTCGTTCAGGGAGCTGTTTTTT.